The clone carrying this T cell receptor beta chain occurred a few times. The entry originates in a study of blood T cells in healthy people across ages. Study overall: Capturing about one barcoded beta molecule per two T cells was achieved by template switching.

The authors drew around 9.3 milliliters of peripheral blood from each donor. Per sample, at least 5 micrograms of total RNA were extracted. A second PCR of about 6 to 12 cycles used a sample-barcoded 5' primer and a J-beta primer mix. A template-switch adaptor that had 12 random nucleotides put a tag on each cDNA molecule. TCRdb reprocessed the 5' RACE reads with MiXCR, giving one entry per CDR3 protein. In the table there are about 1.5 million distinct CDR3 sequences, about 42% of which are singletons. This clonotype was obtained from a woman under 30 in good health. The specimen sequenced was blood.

CDR3 DNA sequence: TGTGCCAGCACCCCTCTGCTGAGCAATGAGCAGTTCTTC. This gives the protein CASTPLLSNEQFF. The V call is TRBV27, the J call TRBJ2-1; D gene unclear. This CDR3 has 13 residues. Germline CDR1 MNHEY, CDR2 SMNVEV (reference sequence). V was pared by 7 bases and J by 6 bases, with 13 bases between.